This is a list of T cell receptor beta chains from one sample in a study of lymphopenia after photon versus proton radiotherapy. Only in-frame clones appear in the TCRdb table, and some are missing; sequencing was by immunoSEQ multiplex PCR. The data show around 30,000 clones, 84% seen once. The specimen was peripheral blood, collected from a patient treated with proton-based radiotherapy. These receptors were taken from a woman aged 65 to 85 with pancreatic cancer. Each CDR3 is given without its conserved first and last residue.

J	V	CDR3
TRBJ2-5	TRBV30	AWSFSQETQY
TRBJ2-3	TRBV5-3	ARSLVRPPRSTDTQY
TRBJ2-2	TRBV14	ASKLTGFTGELF
TRBJ2-1	TRBV9	ASSVVSGSYNEQF
TRBJ1-6	TRBV9	ASSHKSTHTGTSDSPLH
TRBJ1-1	TRBV28	ASHRGNTEAF
TRBJ1-1	TRBV5-1	ASSLGGSRNTEAF
TRBJ2-7	TRBV28	ASRRTSGLNYEQY
TRBJ1-1	TRBV6-1	ASSGQAGMNTEAF
TRBJ1-1	TRBV6-6	ASSYSPLNTEAF
TRBJ1-5	TRBV5-6	ASSFRQIGDQPQH
TRBJ2-7	TRBV6-1	ASTLTGSYEQY
TRBJ2-7	TRBV7-2	ASSIAGTQHSKYEQY
TRBJ1-5	TRBV28	ATDSGGRHSNQPQH
TRBJ1-1	TRBV30	AWSLGPEAF
.	TRBV6-5	ASSPVQGPLGEQY
TRBJ2-7	TRBV5-1	ASSFGILAGTEQY
TRBJ2-1	TRBV2	ASSDSGSIINEQF
TRBJ2-1	TRBV20-1	SAAYNEQF
TRBJ2-1	TRBV15	ATSRGRGGANNEQF
TRBJ1-1	TRBV28	ASSLRGASVAF
TRBJ2-7	TRBV2	ASSAGGTPYEQY
TRBJ1-2	TRBV11-3	ASGGRVDYGYT
TRBJ2-7	TRBV7-4	ASSTPSVYEQY
TRBJ2-3	TRBV7-3	ASSWAAGDTQY
TRBJ2-1	TRBV10-3	AINGGRGVSGSYNEQF
TRBJ1-1	TRBV28	ASSSSRAINTEAF